Shown below are 22 T cell receptor beta chains from a single sample sequenced in a study of cytotoxic CD8 clonotypes in ibrutinib-treated CLL. The method was immunoSEQ multiplex PCR; TCRdb's version includes in-frame clones alone and lacks a portion of them. The top ten hold approximately 6% of the sample, which has approximately 350,000 clones, roughly two thirds seen once. Sequenced material: PBMCs, taken after 36 months of ibrutinib treatment. Every receptor here comes from a human donor with chronic lymphocytic leukemia.

This clone showed up just a few times. The V gene is TRBV4-1, the J gene TRBJ2-1, with TRBD1 matching 10 bases. Unmatched junction bases numbered 6, after V lost 3 bases and J lost 1 base. Germline-derived CDR1 and CDR2 are MGHRA and YSYEKL. The CDR3 loop spans 17 amino acids. The CDR3 spells CASSQYRDRGSYNEQFF. CDR3 coding DNA: TGCGCCAGCAGCCAGTACCGGGACAGGGGTTCCTACAATGAGCAGTTCTTC.

CDR3 residues: CASSSPRQGDGGYTF. The CDR3 region has the DNA TGTGCCAGCAGTTCCCCGAGGCAGGGGGACGGTGGCTACACCTTC. This chain connects TRBV7-8 to TRBJ1-2, with TRBD1 matching 7 bases. Germline trimming cut 6 bases from V and 7 bases from J; bases unmatched to any gene: 14. CDR3 length: 15 residues. The germline V gene has CDR1 SGHVS and CDR2 FQNEAQ. Combining the CDR3 with reference TRBV7-8 and TRBJ1-2 gives the whole variable domain GAGVSQSPRYKVAKRGQDVALRCDPISGHVSLFWYQQALGQGPEFLTYFQNEAQLDKSGLPSDRFFAERPEGSVSTLKIQRTQQEDSAVYLCASSSPRQGDGGYTFGSGTRLTVV.

CDR3 region: CASHTGTSLNTGELFF. CDR3 coding DNA: TGTGCCAGCCACACCGGGACTAGCCTCAACACCGGGGAGCTGTTTTTT. The chain carries TRBV9 and TRBJ2-2, with TRBD2 matching 9 bases. The CDR3 has 16 residues. V gave up 7 bases and J gave up 2 bases; unmatched junction bases: 9. The germline gives CDR1 SGDLS, CDR2 YYNGEE.

The V gene is TRBV29-1, the J gene TRBJ1-3; D unresolved. Between the trimmed V and J ends, which lost 4 bases and 2 bases, there was a span of 6 bases. The germline gives CDR1 SQVTM, CDR2 ANQGSEA. CDR3 length: 12 amino acids. CDR3 amino acids: CSVASPGNTIYF. The CDR3 nucleotides read TGCAGCGTTGCCTCCCCTGGAAACACCATATATTTT.

This clone occurred a few times. The CDR3 DNA follows: TGTGCCAGCAGCTTAAGTCGGACAGCACGGGACACTGAAGCTTTCTTT. Protein product: CASSLSRTARDTEAFF. This chain joins TRBV7-8 and TRBJ1-1, with TRBD1 as a possible D gene (6 bases). Germline assignment: CDR1 SGHVS and CDR2 FQNEAQ. V was cut by 2 bases and J by 3 bases, with 16 bases left in between. The CDR3 spans 16 residues.

The rearrangement uses TRBV28 and TRBJ1-4; D may be TRBD1 (6 bases). This CDR3 is 14 amino acids long. V was cut by 3 bases and J by 4 bases, with 9 bases left in between. Looked up from germline, CDR1 is MDHEN and CDR2 is SYDVKM. The CDR3 nucleotides read TGTGCCAGCAGTTTGGACAGCGTTAATGAAAAACTGTTTTTT. Protein sequence: CASSLDSVNEKLFF. The full variable domain, completed using reference TRBV28 and TRBJ1-4, is DVKVTQSSRYLVKRTGEKVFLECVQDMDHENMFWYRQDPGLGLRLIYFSYDVKMKEKGDIPEGYSVSREKKERFSLILESASTNQTSMYLCASSLDSVNEKLFFGSGTQLSVL.

This clone was observed a few times. The chain links TRBV7-3 to TRBJ2-1; tentative D call: TRBD1 (6 bases). This CDR3 contains 16 residues. V was trimmed by 5 bases and J by 4 bases, leaving 18 bases between them. Looked up from germline, CDR1 is SGHTA and CDR2 is FQGTGA. The CDR3 is CASSVGALDRYNEQFF. CDR3 nucleotide sequence: TGTGCCAGCAGCGTAGGTGCTTTGGACAGATACAATGAGCAGTTCTTC.

The J gene is TRBJ1-3, the V gene TRBV7-8; 10 nucleotides agree with TRBD1. Looked up from germline, CDR1 is SGHVS and CDR2 is FQNEAQ. Germline trimming cut 1 base from V and 8 bases from J; bases unmatched to any gene: 5. The CDR3 runs 15 residues. Written as DNA, the CDR3 is TGTGCCAGCAGCTTAGAGGGACAGGGGTGGTACACCATATATTTT. This encodes CASSLEGQGWYTIYF. The complete variable domain, with remaining parts taken from reference TRBV7-8 and TRBJ1-3, reads GAGVSQSPRYKVAKRGQDVALRCDPISGHVSLFWYQQALGQGPEFLTYFQNEAQLDKSGLPSDRFFAERPEGSVSTLKIQRTQQEDSAVYLCASSLEGQGWYTIYFGEGSWLTVV.

This sequence joins TRBV7-9 and TRBJ2-1; TRBD1 agrees at 7 bases. Germline CDR1 SEHNR, CDR2 FQNEAQ (reference sequence). The V segment lost 10 bases and the J segment 0 bases; nucleotides outside the gene matches: 18. The CDR3 has 18 residues. The CDR3 DNA follows: TGTGCCACCCTCGGGGACAGTGGTCGAGCGACCTCCTACAATGAGCAGTTCTTC. This encodes CATLGDSGRATSYNEQFF.

This clone was counted a few times. This chain links TRBV9 with TRBJ2-3, with TRBD2 matching 9 bases. V shed 4 bases, J shed 6 bases, and the junction held 12 bases outside the gene matches. The CDR3 extends over 16 amino acids. CDR1 SGDLS and CDR2 YYNGEE come from the germline V gene. The CDR3 reads CASSFPEREVSDTQYF. Here the CDR3 DNA reads TGTGCCAGCAGCTTCCCCGAGCGGGAGGTATCTGATACGCAGTATTTT.

This chain joins TRBV7-8 and TRBJ2-3, with 7 bases identical to TRBD2. Germline CDR1 reads SGHVS; CDR2 reads FQNEAQ. The CDR3 has 17 residues. After removal of 0 bases from V and 0 bases from J, the junction contained 6 bases not matched to a gene. The CDR3 loop reads CASSLAVGGTSTDTQYF. The CDR3, as DNA: TGTGCCAGCAGCTTAGCGGTCGGGGGGACTAGCACAGATACGCAGTATTTT. The complete variable domain, with remaining parts taken from reference TRBV7-8 and TRBJ2-3, reads GAGVSQSPRYKVAKRGQDVALRCDPISGHVSLFWYQQALGQGPEFLTYFQNEAQLDKSGLPSDRFFAERPEGSVSTLKIQRTQQEDSAVYLCASSLAVGGTSTDTQYFGPGTRLTVL.

The chain recombines TRBV19 with TRBJ2-7; 9 nucleotides match TRBD1. Germline assignment: CDR1 LNHDA and CDR2 SQIVND (reference sequence). The CDR3 runs 16 residues. The trim removed 3 bases at V and 6 bases at J, leaving 12 bases unmatched. CDR3 loop: CASSISGTGSQREQYF. In DNA, the CDR3 is TGTGCCAGTAGTATTTCCGGGACAGGGTCCCAACGCGAGCAGTACTTC.

The chain uses TRBV10-2 and TRBJ2-7, with TRBD2 as a possible D gene (6 bases). The CDR3 contains 13 residues. Deletions cut 2 bases from V and 3 bases from J, with 8 bases between. The V gene's germline CDR1 is WSHSY and CDR2 SAAADI. CDR3 protein: CASSEGLNYEQYF. CDR3 bases: TGCGCCAGCAGTGAGGGACTAAACTACGAGCAGTACTTC.

CDR3: CSVVGRGGSQETQYF. CDR3 coding DNA: TGCAGCGTTGTAGGGAGAGGGGGATCCCAAGAGACCCAGTACTTC. The rearrangement links TRBV29-1 to TRBJ2-5; TRBD1 might be the D (6 bases). CDR1 SQVTM and CDR2 ANQGSEA come from the germline V gene. CDR3 size: 15 residues. Between the trimmed V and J ends, which lost 4 bases and 1 base, there was a span of 16 bases.

This chain joins TRBV9 and TRBJ2-3; 13 positions match TRBD2. The ends lost 3 bases at V and 6 bases at J; junction bases unmatched: 7. Germline lookup yields CDR1 SGDLS and CDR2 YYNGEE. This CDR3 has 16 residues. CDR3 residues: CASSAGTSGTGDTQYF. CDR3 in DNA: TGTGCCAGCAGCGCGGGGACTAGCGGGACTGGGGATACGCAGTATTTT.

The chain is built from TRBV19 and TRBJ2-7; 8 bases map to TRBD2. The CDR3 covers 15 residues. The V segment lost 3 bases and the J segment 4 bases; nucleotides outside the gene matches: 8. Germline V gene sequence: CDR1 LNHDA, CDR2 SQIVND (reference sequence). The CDR3 nucleotides are TGTGCCAGTAGTATGGGGAGCGGGAGACTATACGAGCAGTACTTC. It is translated as CASSMGSGRLYEQYF.

The V and J genes are TRBV2 and TRBJ1-1; D is unresolved. The CDR3 totals 13 residues. V lost 6 bases to trimming and J lost 1 base, with 9 bases between them. Per germline, CDR1 SNHLY and CDR2 FYNNEI. As DNA, the CDR3 is TGTGCCAGCAGGATCACAGAGAACACTGAAGCTTTCTTT. Its protein is CASRITENTEAFF.

This clone was picked up a small number of times. This rearrangement joins TRBV7-9 to TRBJ2-7, with 12 bases identical to TRBD2. Germline trimming cut 5 bases from V and 2 bases from J; bases unmatched to any gene: 7. The CDR3 is 16 amino acids. The germline CDR1 and CDR2 sequences are SEHNR and FQNEAQ (reference sequence). CDR3 bases: TGTGCCAGCAGCGCATCGGGACTAGCGGGCACCTACGAGCAGTACTTC. It translates to CASSASGLAGTYEQYF.

The genes are TRBV29-1 and TRBJ2-7, with TRBD2 as a possible D gene (5 bases). This CDR3 is built from 12 residues. Between the trimmed V and J ends, which lost 5 bases and 1 base, there was a span of 9 bases. Germline V gene data show CDR1 as SQVTM and CDR2 as ANQGSEA. As DNA, the CDR3 is TGCAGCGTTCGAGGGCTTTCCTACGAGCAGTACTTC. This sequence encodes CSVRGLSYEQYF.

The chain has TRBV5-8 and TRBJ1-5; D may be TRBD1 (5 bases). The CDR3 covers 13 residues. Germline CDR1 and CDR2: SGHTS and YDEGEE. V was trimmed by 0 bases and J by 9 bases, leaving 10 bases between them. The CDR3 DNA sequence: TGTGCCAGCAGCTTGGGGGGCCCGGTGCCCCAGCATTTT. It encodes CASSLGGPVPQHF.

This clone has a single count. This chain joins TRBV5-1 and TRBJ2-7; D may match TRBD1 or TRBD2 (5 bases each). The CDR3 runs to 14 residues. V lost 0 bases and J lost 3, with 10 bases in between. Germline loops: CDR1 SGHRS, CDR2 YFSETQ. As DNA, the CDR3 is TGCGCCAGCAGCTTGGACAGGAGCGGCTACGAGCAGTACTTC. It yields the protein CASSLDRSGYEQYF.

This chain uses TRBV7-9 with TRBJ1-2; TRBD1 agrees at 8 bases. The V segment lost 4 bases and the J segment 7 bases; nucleotides outside the gene matches: 8. CDR1 SEHNR and CDR2 FQNEAQ come from the germline V gene (reference sequence). CDR3 size: 14 residues. The DNA of the CDR3 is TGTGCCAGCAGCTCGACAGGGGCTCGAATTGGCTACACCTTC. Its translation is CASSSTGARIGYTF.